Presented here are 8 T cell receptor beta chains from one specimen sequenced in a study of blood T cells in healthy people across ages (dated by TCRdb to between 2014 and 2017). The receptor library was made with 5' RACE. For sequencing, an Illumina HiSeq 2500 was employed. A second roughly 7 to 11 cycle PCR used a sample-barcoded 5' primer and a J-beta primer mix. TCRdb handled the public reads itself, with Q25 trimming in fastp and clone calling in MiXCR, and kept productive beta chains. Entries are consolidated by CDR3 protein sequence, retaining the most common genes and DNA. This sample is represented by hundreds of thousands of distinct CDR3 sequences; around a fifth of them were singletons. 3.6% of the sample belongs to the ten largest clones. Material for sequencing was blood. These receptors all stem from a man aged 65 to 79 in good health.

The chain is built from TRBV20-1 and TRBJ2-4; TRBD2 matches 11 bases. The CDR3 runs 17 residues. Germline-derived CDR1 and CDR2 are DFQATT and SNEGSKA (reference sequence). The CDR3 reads CNAELAGALLAKNIQYF. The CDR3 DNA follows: TGCAATGCAGAACTAGCGGGAGCTCTTCTAGCCAAAAACATTCAGTACTTC.

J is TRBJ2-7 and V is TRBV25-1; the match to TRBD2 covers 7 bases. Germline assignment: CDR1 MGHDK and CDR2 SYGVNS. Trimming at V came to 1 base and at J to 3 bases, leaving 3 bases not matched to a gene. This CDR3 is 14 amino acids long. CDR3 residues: CASSESGGSYEQYF. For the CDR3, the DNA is TGTGCCAGCAGTGAATCTGGCGGGAGCTACGAGCAGTACTTC.

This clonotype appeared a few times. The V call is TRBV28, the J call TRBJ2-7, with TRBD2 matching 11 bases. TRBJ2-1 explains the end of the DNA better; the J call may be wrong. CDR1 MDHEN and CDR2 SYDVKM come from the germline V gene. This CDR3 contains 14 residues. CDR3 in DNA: TGTGCCAGTGGACTAGCGGGTCCTTACAATGAGCAGTTCTTC. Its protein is CASGLAGPYNEQFF.

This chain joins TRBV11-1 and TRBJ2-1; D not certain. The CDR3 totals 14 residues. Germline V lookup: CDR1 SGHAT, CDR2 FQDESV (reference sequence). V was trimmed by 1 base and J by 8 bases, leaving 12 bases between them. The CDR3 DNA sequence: TGTGCCAGCAGCTTAGACAGCCACGACGATGAGCAGTTCTTC. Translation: CASSLDSHDDEQFF. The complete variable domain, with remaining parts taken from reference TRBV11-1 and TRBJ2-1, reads EAEVAQSPRYKITEKSQAVAFWCDPISGHATLYWYRQILGQGPELLVQFQDESVVDDSQLPKDRFSAERLKGVDSTLKIQPAELGDSAMYLCASSLDSHDDEQFFGPGTRLTVL.

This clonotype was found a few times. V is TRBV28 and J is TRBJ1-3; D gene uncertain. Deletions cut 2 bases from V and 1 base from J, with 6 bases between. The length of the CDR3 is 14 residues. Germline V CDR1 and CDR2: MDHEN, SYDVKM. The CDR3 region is CASSLRESGNTIYF. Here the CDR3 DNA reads TGTGCCAGCAGTTTAAGGGAATCTGGAAACACCATATATTTT.

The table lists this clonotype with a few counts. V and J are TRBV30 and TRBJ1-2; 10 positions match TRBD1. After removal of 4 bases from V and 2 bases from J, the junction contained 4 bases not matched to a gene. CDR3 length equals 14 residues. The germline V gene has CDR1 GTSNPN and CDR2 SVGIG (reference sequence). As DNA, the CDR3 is TGTGCCTGGACCCCGGGACAGGGGAACTATGGCTACACCTTC. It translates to CAWTPGQGNYGYTF.

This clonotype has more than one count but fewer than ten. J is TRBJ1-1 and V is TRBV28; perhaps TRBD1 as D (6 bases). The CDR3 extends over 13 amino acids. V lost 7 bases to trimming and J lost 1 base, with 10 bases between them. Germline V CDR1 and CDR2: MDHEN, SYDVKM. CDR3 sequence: CASKRGGNTEAFF. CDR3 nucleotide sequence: TGTGCCAGCAAGAGGGGGGGGAACACTGAAGCTTTCTTT.

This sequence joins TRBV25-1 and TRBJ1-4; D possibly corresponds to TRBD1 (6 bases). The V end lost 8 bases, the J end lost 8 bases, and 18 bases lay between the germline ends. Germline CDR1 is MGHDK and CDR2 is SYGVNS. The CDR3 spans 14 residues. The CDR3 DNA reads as TGTGCCAGCTCCGAGGGGGGCCTCGGAGAAAAACTGTTTTTT. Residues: CASSEGGLGEKLFF.